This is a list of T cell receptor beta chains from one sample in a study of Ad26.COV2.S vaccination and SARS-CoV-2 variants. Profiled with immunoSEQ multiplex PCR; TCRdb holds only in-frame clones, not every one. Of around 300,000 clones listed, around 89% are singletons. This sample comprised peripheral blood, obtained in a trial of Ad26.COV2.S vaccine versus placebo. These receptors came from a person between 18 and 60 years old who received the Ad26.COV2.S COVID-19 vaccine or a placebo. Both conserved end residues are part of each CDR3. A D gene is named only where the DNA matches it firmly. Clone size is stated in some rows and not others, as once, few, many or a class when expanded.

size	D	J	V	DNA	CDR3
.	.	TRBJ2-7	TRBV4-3	TGCGCCAGCAGCCTGGGCCCAACGGACGAGCAGTACTTC	CASSLGPTDEQYF
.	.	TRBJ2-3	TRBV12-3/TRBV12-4	TGTGCCAGCAGTTTCCGCACAGATACGCAGTATTTT	CASSFRTDTQYF
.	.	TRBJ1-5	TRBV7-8	TGTGCCAGCAGCCGGGAGACAGTCTCTCAGCCCCAGCATTTT	CASSRETVSQPQHF
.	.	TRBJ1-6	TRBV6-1	TGTGCCAGCAGTGAACCTCCGTTCCCCCACTTT	CASSEPPFPHF
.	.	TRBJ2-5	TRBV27	TGTGCCAGCAGTTTTGGGGTTCGAGAGACCCAGTACTTC	CASSFGVRETQYF
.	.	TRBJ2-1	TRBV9	TGTGCCAGCAGCCCTCACCCTGACAATGAGCAGTTCTTC	CASSPHPDNEQFF
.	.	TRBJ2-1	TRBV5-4	TGTGCCAGCCAAGGGGGGACTCTCAACAATGAGCAGTTCTTC	CASQGGTLNNEQFF
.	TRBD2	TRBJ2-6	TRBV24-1	TGTGCCACCAGCGGGACTAACTCTGGGGCCAACGTCCTGACTTTC	CATSGTNSGANVLTF
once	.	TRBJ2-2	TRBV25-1	TGTGCCAGCAGTGGATCCGGAACCGGGGAGCTGTTTTTT	CASSGSGTGELFF
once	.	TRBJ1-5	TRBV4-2	TGTGCCAGCAGCCCTGAGGCTCTGGGGCGTAGCAATCAGCCCCAGCATTTT	CASSPEALGRSNQPQHF
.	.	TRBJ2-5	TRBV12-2	TGTGCAAGTCGCTTAGTCGTCAGGGGAGGGGAGACCCAGTACTTC	CASRLVVRGGETQYF
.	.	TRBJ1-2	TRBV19	TGTGCCAGTAGTACGACGGGGGAAGCTAACTATGGCTACACCTTC	CASSTTGEANYGYTF